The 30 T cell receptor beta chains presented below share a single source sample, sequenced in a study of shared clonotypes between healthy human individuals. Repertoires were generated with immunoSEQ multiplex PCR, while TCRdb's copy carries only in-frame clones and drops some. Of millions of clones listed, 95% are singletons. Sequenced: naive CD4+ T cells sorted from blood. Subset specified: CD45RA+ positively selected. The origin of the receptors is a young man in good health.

Written as DNA, the CDR3 is TGTGCCAGCAGCCCCGACAGGGCGGGTAATGAAAAACTGTTTTTT. Protein sequence: CASSPDRAGNEKLFF. The chain carries TRBV7-2 and TRBJ1-4; 7 positions match TRBD1. The CDR3 is 15 residues long. CDR1 SGHTA and CDR2 FQGNSA come from the germline V gene. J was trimmed by 4 bases and V by 5 bases; bases with no gene match: 7.

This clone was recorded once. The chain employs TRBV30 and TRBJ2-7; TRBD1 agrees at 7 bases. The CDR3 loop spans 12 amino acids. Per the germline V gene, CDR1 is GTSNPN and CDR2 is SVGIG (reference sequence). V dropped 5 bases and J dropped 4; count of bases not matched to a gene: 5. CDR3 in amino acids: CAWGQESYEQYF. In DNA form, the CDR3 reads TGTGCCTGGGGACAGGAGAGTTACGAGCAGTACTTC.

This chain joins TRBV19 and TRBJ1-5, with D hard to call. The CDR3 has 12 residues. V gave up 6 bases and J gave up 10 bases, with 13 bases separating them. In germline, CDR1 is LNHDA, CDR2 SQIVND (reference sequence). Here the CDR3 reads CASSEPLGPQHF. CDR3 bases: TGTGCCAGTAGCGAACCCCTGGGACCCCAGCATTTT.

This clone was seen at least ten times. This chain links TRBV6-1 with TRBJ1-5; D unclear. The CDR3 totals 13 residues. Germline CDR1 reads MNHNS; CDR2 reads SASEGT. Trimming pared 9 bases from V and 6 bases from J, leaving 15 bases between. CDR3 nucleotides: TGTGCCAGTACTTGGGGTCTGGGTCAGCCCCAGCATTTT. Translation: CASTWGLGQPQHF.

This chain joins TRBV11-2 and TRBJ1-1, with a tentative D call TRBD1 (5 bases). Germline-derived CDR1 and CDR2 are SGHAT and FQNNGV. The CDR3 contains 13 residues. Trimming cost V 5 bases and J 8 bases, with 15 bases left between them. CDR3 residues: CASSLRQGSEAFF. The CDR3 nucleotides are TGTGCCAGCAGCCTGCGTCAGGGTTCGGAAGCTTTCTTT.

The chain's CDR3 is CARSSTDRPASTDTQYF. For the CDR3, the DNA is TGTGCCAGAAGCTCCACGGACAGGCCTGCTAGCACAGATACGCAGTATTTT. This rearrangement joins TRBV5-3 to TRBJ2-3, with 7 bases aligning to TRBD1. TRBV5-3 is an ORF for which the function is uncertain. Losses at the gene ends were 3 bases for V and 0 bases for J; bases not matched to a gene: 10. The length of the CDR3 is 17 residues.

CDR3 DNA: TGTGCCAGCGTAGCGGGGGGGCGAGGATACGAGCAGTACTTC. It yields the protein CASVAGGRGYEQYF. The rearrangement joins TRBV28 to TRBJ2-7; TRBD2 matches at 11 bases. With 8 bases clipped from V and 4 bases from J, the junction kept 7 bases outside the gene matches. Per the germline V gene, CDR1 is MDHEN and CDR2 is SYDVKM. This CDR3 has 14 residues.

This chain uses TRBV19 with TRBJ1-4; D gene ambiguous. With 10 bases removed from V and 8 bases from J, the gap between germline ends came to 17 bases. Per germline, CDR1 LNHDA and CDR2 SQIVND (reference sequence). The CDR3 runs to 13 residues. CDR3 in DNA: TGTGCCACCTCGGGCTCCGAGGCGGAAAAACTGTTTTTT. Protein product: CATSGSEAEKLFF.

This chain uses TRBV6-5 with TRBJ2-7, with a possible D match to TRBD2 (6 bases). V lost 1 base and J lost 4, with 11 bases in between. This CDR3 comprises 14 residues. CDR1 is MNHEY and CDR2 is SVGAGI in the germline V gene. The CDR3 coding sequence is TGTGCCAGCAGTTACTTCGGACTATCTTACGAGCAGTACTTC. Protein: CASSYFGLSYEQYF.

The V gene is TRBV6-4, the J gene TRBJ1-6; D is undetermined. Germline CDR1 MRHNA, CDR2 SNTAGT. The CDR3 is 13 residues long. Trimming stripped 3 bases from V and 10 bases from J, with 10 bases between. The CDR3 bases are TGTGCCAGCAGTGATGTTAACGGGTCACCCCTCCACTTT. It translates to CASSDVNGSPLHF.

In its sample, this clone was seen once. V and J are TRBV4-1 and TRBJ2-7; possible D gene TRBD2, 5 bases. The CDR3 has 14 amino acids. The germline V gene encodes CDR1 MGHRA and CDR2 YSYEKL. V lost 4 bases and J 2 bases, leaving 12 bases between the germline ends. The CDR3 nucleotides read TGCGCCAGCAGCCCCTGGGCGGGCGCCTACGAGCAGTACTTC. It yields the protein CASSPWAGAYEQYF.

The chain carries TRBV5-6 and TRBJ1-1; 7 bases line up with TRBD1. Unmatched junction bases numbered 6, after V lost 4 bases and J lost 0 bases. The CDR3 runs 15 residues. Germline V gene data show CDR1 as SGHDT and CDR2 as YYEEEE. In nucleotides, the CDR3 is TGTGCCAGCAGCCCCGCCGGACAGGTGAACACTGAAGCTTTCTTT. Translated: CASSPAGQVNTEAFF.

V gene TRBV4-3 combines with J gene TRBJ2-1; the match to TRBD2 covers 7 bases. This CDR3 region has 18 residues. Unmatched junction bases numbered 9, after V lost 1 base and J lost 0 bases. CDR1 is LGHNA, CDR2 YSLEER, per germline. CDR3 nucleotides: TGCGCCAGCAGCCAAGGTACTAGCGATTTGGGCTCCTACAATGAGCAGTTCTTC. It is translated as CASSQGTSDLGSYNEQFF.

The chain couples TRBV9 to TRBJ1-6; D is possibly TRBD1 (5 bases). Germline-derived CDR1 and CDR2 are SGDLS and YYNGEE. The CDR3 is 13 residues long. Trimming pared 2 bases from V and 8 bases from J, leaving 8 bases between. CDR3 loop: CASSVRRDSPLHF. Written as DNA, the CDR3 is TGTGCCAGCAGCGTTCGCAGGGATTCACCCCTCCACTTT.

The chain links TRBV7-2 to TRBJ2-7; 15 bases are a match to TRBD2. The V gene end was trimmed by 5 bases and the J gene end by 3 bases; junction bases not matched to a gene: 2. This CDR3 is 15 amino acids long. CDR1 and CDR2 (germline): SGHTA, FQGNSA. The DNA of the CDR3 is TGTGCCAGCAGCGAGGGACTAGCGGGAGGCTACGAGCAGTACTTC. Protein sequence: CASSEGLAGGYEQYF.

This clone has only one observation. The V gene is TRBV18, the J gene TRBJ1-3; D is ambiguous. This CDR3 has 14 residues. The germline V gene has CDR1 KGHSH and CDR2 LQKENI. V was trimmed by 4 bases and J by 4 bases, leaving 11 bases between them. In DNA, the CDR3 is TGTGCCAGCTCACAAGACCTTATGGGAAACACCATATATTTT. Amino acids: CASSQDLMGNTIYF.

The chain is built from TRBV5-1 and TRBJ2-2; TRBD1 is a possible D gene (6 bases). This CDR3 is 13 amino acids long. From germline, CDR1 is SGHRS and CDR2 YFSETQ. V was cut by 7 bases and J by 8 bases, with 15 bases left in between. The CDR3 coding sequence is TGCGCCAGCTCCCCAGGGGCAAGAGGGGAGCTGTTTTTT. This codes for CASSPGARGELFF.

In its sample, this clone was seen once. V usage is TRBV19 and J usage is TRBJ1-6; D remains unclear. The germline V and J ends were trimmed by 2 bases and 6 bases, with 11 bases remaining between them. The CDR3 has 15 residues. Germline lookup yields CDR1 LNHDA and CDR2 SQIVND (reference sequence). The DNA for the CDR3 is TGTGCCAGTAGTATAAAAGACGGTGTTAATTCACCCCTCCACTTT. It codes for CASSIKDGVNSPLHF.

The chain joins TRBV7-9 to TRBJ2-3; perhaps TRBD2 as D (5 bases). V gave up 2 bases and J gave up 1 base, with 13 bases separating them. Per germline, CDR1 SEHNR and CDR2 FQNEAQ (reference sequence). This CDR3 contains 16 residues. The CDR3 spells CASSLRSSSGTDTQYF. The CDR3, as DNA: TGTGCCAGCAGCTTAAGGTCTAGCTCGGGCACAGATACGCAGTATTTT.

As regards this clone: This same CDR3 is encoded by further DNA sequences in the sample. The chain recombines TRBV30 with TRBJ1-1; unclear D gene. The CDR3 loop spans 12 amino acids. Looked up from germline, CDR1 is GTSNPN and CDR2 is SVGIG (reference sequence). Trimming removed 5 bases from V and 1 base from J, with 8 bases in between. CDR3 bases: TGTGCCTGGGGGCGGGGGAACACTGAAGCTTTCTTT. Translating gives CAWGRGNTEAFF.

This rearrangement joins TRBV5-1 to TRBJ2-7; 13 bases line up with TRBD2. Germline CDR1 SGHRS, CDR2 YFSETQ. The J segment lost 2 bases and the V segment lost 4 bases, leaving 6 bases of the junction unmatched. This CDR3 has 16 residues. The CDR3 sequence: CASSPWTSGSTYEQYF. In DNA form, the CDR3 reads TGCGCCAGCAGCCCCTGGACTAGCGGGAGCACCTACGAGCAGTACTTC.

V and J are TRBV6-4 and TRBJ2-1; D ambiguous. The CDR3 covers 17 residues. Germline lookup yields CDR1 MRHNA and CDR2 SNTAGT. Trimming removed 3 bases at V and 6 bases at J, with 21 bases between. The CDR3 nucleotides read TGTGCCAGCAGTGAGTTTGCCCGGGCGGCCCTCGGCAATGAGCAGTTCTTC. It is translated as CASSEFARAALGNEQFF.

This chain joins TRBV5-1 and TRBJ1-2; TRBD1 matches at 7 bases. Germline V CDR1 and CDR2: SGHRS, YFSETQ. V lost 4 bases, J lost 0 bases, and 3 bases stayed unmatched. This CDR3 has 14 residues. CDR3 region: CASSRGQSNYGYTF. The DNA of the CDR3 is TGCGCCAGCAGCCGGGGACAGTCTAACTATGGCTACACCTTC.

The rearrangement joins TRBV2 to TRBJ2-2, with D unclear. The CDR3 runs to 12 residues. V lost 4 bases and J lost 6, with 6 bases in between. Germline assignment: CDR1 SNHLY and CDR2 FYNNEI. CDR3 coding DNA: TGTGCCAGCAGTGCGGAGTCCGGGGAGCTGTTTTTT. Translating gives CASSAESGELFF. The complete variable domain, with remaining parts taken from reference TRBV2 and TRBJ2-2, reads EPEVTQTPSHQVTQMGQEVILRCVPISNHLYFYWYRQILGQKVEFLVSFYNNEISEKSEIFDDQFSVERPDGSNFTLKIRSTKLEDSAMYFCASSAESGELFFGEGSRLTVL.

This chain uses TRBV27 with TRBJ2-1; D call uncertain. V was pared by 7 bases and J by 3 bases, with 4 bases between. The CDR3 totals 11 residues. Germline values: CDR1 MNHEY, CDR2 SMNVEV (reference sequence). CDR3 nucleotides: TGTGCCAGCACCCTCTACAATGAGCAGTTCTTC. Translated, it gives CASTLYNEQFF.

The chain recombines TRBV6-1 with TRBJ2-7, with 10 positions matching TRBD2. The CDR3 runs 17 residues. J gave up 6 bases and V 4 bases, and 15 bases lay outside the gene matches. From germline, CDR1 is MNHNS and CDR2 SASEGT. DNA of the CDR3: TGTGCCAGCAGTGCCTTTAGACTAGCGGGCTTAGGGTTCGAGCAGTACTTC. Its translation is CASSAFRLAGLGFEQYF.

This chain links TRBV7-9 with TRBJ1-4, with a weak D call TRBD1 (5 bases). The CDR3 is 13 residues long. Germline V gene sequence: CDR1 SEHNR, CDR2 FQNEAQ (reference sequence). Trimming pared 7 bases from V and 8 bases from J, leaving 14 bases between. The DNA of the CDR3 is TGTGCCAGCATCAAGCTGGAGGGGGAAAAACTGTTTTTT. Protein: CASIKLEGEKLFF.

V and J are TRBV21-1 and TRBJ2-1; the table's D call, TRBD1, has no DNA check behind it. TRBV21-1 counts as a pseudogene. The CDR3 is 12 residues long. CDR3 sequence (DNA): TGTGCCAGCCAGACAGGGTACAATGAGCAGTTCTTC. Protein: CASQTGYNEQFF.

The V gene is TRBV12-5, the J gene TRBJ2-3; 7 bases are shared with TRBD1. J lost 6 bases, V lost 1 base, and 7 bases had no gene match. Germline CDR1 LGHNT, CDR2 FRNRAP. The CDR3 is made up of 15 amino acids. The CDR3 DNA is TGTGCTAGTGGTTTGGGGACAGGAGAGAAGGATACGCAGTATTTT. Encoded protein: CASGLGTGEKDTQYF.

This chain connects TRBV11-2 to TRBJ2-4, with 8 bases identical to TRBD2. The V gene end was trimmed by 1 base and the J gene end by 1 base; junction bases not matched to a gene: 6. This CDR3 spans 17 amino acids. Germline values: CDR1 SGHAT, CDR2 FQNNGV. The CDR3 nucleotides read TGTGCCAGCAGCTTAGTCGGGGGGGCCGGGGCCAAAAACATTCAGTACTTC. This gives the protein CASSLVGGAGAKNIQYF.